The 15 T cell receptor beta chains listed next were all sequenced from one sample in a study of molecular identifiers for immune sequencing clone quantification. TCRdb fed the PCR reads into MiXCR, producing one record per CDR3 protein. This sample has around 320,000 distinct CDR3 sequences, with roughly 24% found just once. The sequenced material came from naive CD8+ T cells from blood, with Jurkat cell RNA spiked in. Subset: FACS-sorted CD8+CD4-CCR7+CD45RA+ naive T cells. Receptor source: a human donor in good health. Some libraries in this study had Jurkat cell RNA spiked in.

This clonotype appeared a few times. V and J are TRBV27 and TRBJ1-6; TRBD1 aligns across 7 bases. V lost 8 bases, J lost 0 bases, and 13 bases stayed unmatched. Germline V gives CDR1 MNHEY, CDR2 SMNVEV (reference sequence). The CDR3 covers 18 residues. The CDR3 loop reads CASGPQGVQGSYNSPLHF. In DNA form, the CDR3 reads TGTGCCAGCGGGCCCCAGGGGGTACAGGGCTCCTATAATTCACCCCTCCACTTT.

This clonotype was found a few times. The V and J genes are TRBV20-1 and TRBJ2-7; TRBD1 might be the D (6 bases). V was trimmed by 1 base and J by 0 bases, leaving 7 bases between them. The CDR3 has 13 amino acids. Germline V CDR1 and CDR2: DFQATT, SNEGSKA (reference sequence). DNA for the CDR3: TGCAGTGCTAGAGGGACAGCCTCCTACGAGCAGTACTTC. This codes for CSARGTASYEQYF.

There are many counts of this clonotype. This chain connects TRBV6-6 to TRBJ2-7; TRBD1 agrees at 10 bases. V shed 4 bases and J 3 bases; nucleotides not matched to a gene: 0. Germline CDR1 is MNHNY and CDR2 is SVGAGI (reference sequence). There are 13 residues in the CDR3. The CDR3 sequence is CASSWDRGYEQYF. In DNA form, the CDR3 reads TGTGCCAGCAGTTGGGACAGGGGCTACGAGCAGTACTTC.

This clonotype has at least ten counts. The V call is TRBV12-3 or TRBV12-4, the J call TRBJ1-5; no reliable D call. The CDR3 runs to 13 residues. Between the trimmed V and J ends, which lost 3 bases and 5 bases, there was a span of 8 bases. The CDR3 DNA sequence: TGTGCCAGCAGTTTGACGACATATCAGCCCCAGCATTTT. As protein: CASSLTTYQPQHF.

In its sample, this clonotype was seen many times. This chain connects TRBV29-1 to TRBJ2-5; TRBD2 agrees at 10 bases. Germline trimming cut 5 bases from V and 2 bases from J; bases unmatched to any gene: 8. The germline gives CDR1 SQVTM, CDR2 ANQGSEA. CDR3 length: 15 amino acids. The CDR3 reads CSVKSWTSGQETQYF. The CDR3 DNA reads TGCAGCGTTAAATCTTGGACTAGCGGTCAAGAGACCCAGTACTTC.

This clonotype was observed a few times. This chain joins TRBV7-9 and TRBJ2-3, with D perhaps given as TRBD1 or TRBD2 (5 bases each). Between the trimmed V and J ends, which lost 5 bases and 6 bases, there was a span of 15 bases. The germline V gene has CDR1 SEHNR and CDR2 FQNEAQ (reference sequence). This CDR3 is built from 14 residues. CDR3 loop: CASSPAGARDTQYF. In nucleotides, the CDR3 is TGTGCCAGCAGCCCCGCCGGGGCGCGGGATACGCAGTATTTT.

This clonotype was seen only a few times. J is TRBJ2-2 and V is TRBV12-3 or TRBV12-4; TRBD1 might be the D (6 bases). Trimming stripped 7 bases from V and 7 bases from J, with 13 bases between. The CDR3 is 13 amino acids. This CDR3 reads CASTPTGIGELFF. The CDR3 coding sequence is TGTGCCAGCACCCCCACAGGGATCGGGGAGCTGTTTTTT.

To note about this clonotype: This may arise from a read error, as a much more abundant clone is one base away. The chain combines TRBV2 with TRBJ2-1, with 9 bases matching TRBD1. The ends lost 10 bases at V and 8 bases at J; junction bases unmatched: 12. The length of the CDR3 is 14 residues. Per the germline V gene, CDR1 is SNHLY and CDR2 is FYNNEI. For the CDR3, the DNA is TGTGCCAATCTGGGGACAGGGCAGAGGGATGAGCAGTTCTTC. Translating it yields CANLGTGQRDEQFF.

A word on this clonotype: One end of the junction is discordant with germline, which a read error may explain. The chain carries TRBV28 and TRBJ2-7, with D perhaps TRBD1 (5 bases). This CDR3 is built from 13 residues. Per germline, CDR1 MDHEN and CDR2 SYDVKM. The CDR3 protein is CASSFWGSYGQYF. The CDR3 DNA reads TGTGCCAGCAGTTTTTGGGGCAGTTACGGGCAGTACTTC.

This clonotype came up many times. J is TRBJ2-3 and V is TRBV6-2 or TRBV6-3; D unclear. The CDR3 loop spans 12 amino acids. Germline values: CDR1 MNHEY, CDR2 SVGEGT. V lost 7 bases and J lost 5, with 10 bases in between. The CDR3 nucleotides are TGTGCCAGCACGAGTCAAGGAGATACGCAGTATTTT. It specifies CASTSQGDTQYF.

This clonotype was seen ten or more times. V is TRBV5-1 and J is TRBJ2-7; D is ambiguous. Trimming stripped 0 bases from V and 1 base from J, with 8 bases between. Germline V gives CDR1 SGHRS, CDR2 YFSETQ. The CDR3 extends over 14 amino acids. In DNA form, the CDR3 reads TGCGCCAGCAGCTTGGCTTCCTCGTCCTACGAGCAGTACTTC. This gives the protein CASSLASSSYEQYF.

The sample holds one count of this clonotype. A single base separates this from a much larger clone, so it may be a read error. The DNA of the CDR3 is TGTGCCAGCAGTTACCCAGGTTACAATGAGAAGTTCTTC. Its translation: CASSYPGYNEKFF. This rearrangement joins TRBV6-6 to TRBJ2-1; D is unresolved. CDR1 is MNHNY, CDR2 SVGAGI, per germline (reference sequence). CDR3 size: 13 residues.

This clonotype has ten or more counts. The gene calls are TRBV28 and TRBJ2-7, with 11 bases aligning to TRBD2. Germline loops: CDR1 MDHEN, CDR2 SYDVKM. The CDR3 runs to 16 residues. With V trimmed by 5 bases and J by 2 bases, 8 bases remained unmatched. In DNA form, the CDR3 reads TGTGCCAGCAGTACGGGACTAGCGGAGCCCGCCTACGAGCAGTACTTC. Protein product: CASSTGLAEPAYEQYF.

The chain is built from TRBV4-3 and TRBJ1-4, with D perhaps matching TRBD1 (5 bases). From germline, CDR1 is LGHNA and CDR2 YSLEER. The CDR3 is 19 amino acids. The ends were cut back, 0 bases at V and 8 bases at J, with 25 bases in the middle. CDR3 protein: CASSQDDVRRQGLLEKLFF. CDR3 DNA: TGCGCCAGCAGCCAAGACGATGTGCGGCGGCAGGGTCTACTCGAAAAACTGTTTTTT.

The CDR3 spells CASSTHGGITDTQYF. The CDR3 bases are TGTGCCAGCAGCACGCATGGAGGTATCACAGATACGCAGTATTTT. V and J are TRBV6-5 and TRBJ2-3, with D tentatively TRBD2 (5 bases). CDR1 is MNHEY and CDR2 is SVGAGI in the germline V gene. Trimming took 6 bases from V and 2 from J, leaving 15 bases between them. This CDR3 spans 15 amino acids.